The 31 T cell receptor beta chains listed next were all sequenced from one sample in a study of control samples from healthy donors and cancer patients (TCRdb year 2020). Libraries were prepared through the immunoSEQ multiplex PCR assay. TCRdb limited this immuneACCESS table to in-frame rearrangements with V and J called. A share of clones is missing; checked studies link under half to unresolved V genes, and the rest is unexplained. In all, the sample holds 120,000 or so clones, and about 89% of those were seen once. The ten largest account for 2.9% of the sample. Sequencing used blood. Source of these receptors: a man aged 60 to 69 in good health.

The V gene is TRBV5-1, the J gene TRBJ2-3; the D is unclear. The germline V and J ends were trimmed by 6 bases and 4 bases, with 15 bases remaining between them. From germline, CDR1 is SGHRS and CDR2 YFSETQ. The CDR3 contains 14 residues. The CDR3 bases are TGCGCCAGCACTAAGGGTACAGTAGCAGATACGCAGTATTTT. Encoded protein: CASTKGTVADTQYF.

This clone was seen just once. J is TRBJ1-1 and V is TRBV15; possibly TRBD1 for D (5 bases). Trimming shortened V by 4 bases and J by 4 bases, and 16 bases separated the two germline ends. CDR1 is LNHNV, CDR2 YYDKDF, per germline (reference sequence). CDR3 length equals 15 residues. CDR3 coding DNA: TGTGCCACCAGCACTTGGACCCGGGGGAGCACTGAAGCTTTCTTT. This translates into CATSTWTRGSTEAFF.

The V call is TRBV28, the J call TRBJ1-6; possible D gene TRBD1, 5 bases. V was cut by 3 bases and J by 6 bases, with 9 bases left in between. The germline CDR1 and CDR2 sequences are MDHEN and SYDVKM. The CDR3 has 14 residues. CDR3 sequence (DNA): TGTGCCAGCAGTTTTGGGGGAGGTAATTCACCCCTCCACTTT. Residues: CASSFGGGNSPLHF.

V usage is TRBV2 and J usage is TRBJ1-2; possibly TRBD1 for D (5 bases). In germline, CDR1 is SNHLY, CDR2 FYNNEI. V dropped 6 bases and J dropped 7 bases, with 12 bases sitting between them. The CDR3 loop spans 12 amino acids. Here the CDR3 DNA reads TGTGCCAGCAGCGGTAGACAGCCTGGCTACACCTTC. Amino acid sequence: CASSGRQPGYTF.

V and J are TRBV7-3 and TRBJ2-3; weak D call: TRBD1 (9 bases). The V end was cut by 1 base, the J end by 4 bases, with 15 bases between. The CDR3 contains 16 residues. In germline, CDR1 is SGHTA, CDR2 FQGTGA. The CDR3 loop reads CASSLSGGTGSDTQYF. DNA for the CDR3: TGTGCCAGCAGCTTAAGCGGGGGGACAGGGTCAGATACGCAGTATTTT.

V is TRBV29-1 and J is TRBJ2-7; D gene ambiguous. Trimming cost V 6 bases and J 2 bases, with 8 bases left between them. This CDR3 region has 11 residues. The V gene's germline CDR1 is SQVTM and CDR2 ANQGSEA. The CDR3 nucleotides are TGCAGCGTGTCAATGACCTACGAGCAGTACTTC. It is translated as CSVSMTYEQYF.

This chain uses TRBV9 with TRBJ2-7; D possibly corresponds to TRBD1 (5 bases). The CDR3 consists of 14 residues. Germline CDR1 reads SGDLS; CDR2 reads YYNGEE. Trimming left V 0 bases short and J 2 bases short, with 9 bases between. The CDR3 here is CASSVVSGTYEQYF. As DNA, the CDR3 is TGTGCCAGCAGCGTAGTCTCAGGGACCTACGAGCAGTACTTC.

J is TRBJ1-4 and V is TRBV7-9; 10 bases are a match to TRBD1. Trimming removed 8 bases from V and 7 bases from J; junction bases left unmatched: 13. This CDR3 contains 16 residues. The germline V gene has CDR1 SEHNR and CDR2 FQNEAQ (reference sequence). CDR3 coding DNA: TGTGCCAGCGCTAGAGCCGGGACAGGGGATGGTGAAAAACTGTTTTTT. It translates to CASARAGTGDGEKLFF.

The table lists this clone with a few counts. The genes are TRBV7-9 and TRBJ2-5; D perhaps matches TRBD1 (5 bases). Trimming took off 3 bases at V and 5 bases at J, with 10 bases between the two ends. CDR3 length equals 13 residues. From germline, CDR1 is SEHNR and CDR2 FQNEAQ (reference sequence). This chain's CDR3 is CASSFGHWETQYF. In DNA form, the CDR3 reads TGTGCCAGCAGCTTCGGACATTGGGAGACCCAGTACTTC.

The chain uses TRBV6-5 and TRBJ2-2; D not certain. The germline V and J ends were trimmed by 6 bases and 7 bases, with 18 bases remaining between them. The CDR3 is 15 amino acids. Germline V lookup: CDR1 MNHEY, CDR2 SVGAGI. The CDR3 loop reads CASRRILGGGGELFF. Here the CDR3 DNA reads TGTGCCAGCAGAAGGATATTAGGTGGTGGCGGGGAGCTGTTTTTT.

The chain has TRBV19 and TRBJ2-6; D is ambiguous. This CDR3 contains 14 residues. Germline V gives CDR1 LNHDA, CDR2 SQIVND (reference sequence). Trimming removed 7 bases at V and 0 bases at J, with 7 bases between. The CDR3 reads CASKEDSGANVLTF. In nucleotides, the CDR3 is TGTGCCAGTAAAGAAGACTCTGGGGCCAACGTCCTGACTTTC.

The chain couples TRBV6-5 to TRBJ1-4, with 7 bases that match TRBD1. The CDR3 extends over 15 amino acids. Losses at the gene ends were 7 bases for V and 3 bases for J; bases not matched to a gene: 8. In germline, CDR1 is MNHEY, CDR2 SVGAGI. The CDR3 nucleotides are TGTGCCAGCAAAAAATTCGGGACAGCTAATGAAAAACTGTTTTTT. Translated: CASKKFGTANEKLFF.

The CDR3 loop is CAIRERGGLDTQYF. In DNA, the CDR3 is TGTGCCATCAGGGAGCGGGGGGGCCTAGATACGCAGTATTTT. The chain uses TRBV10-3 and TRBJ2-3; 10 positions match TRBD2. The CDR3 extends over 14 amino acids. Germline V lookup: CDR1 ENHRY, CDR2 SYGVKD. Trimming removed 6 bases from V and 5 bases from J; junction bases left unmatched: 5.

The gene calls are TRBV5-1 and TRBJ2-7; D remains ambiguous. V was cut by 0 bases and J by 3 bases, with 7 bases left in between. This CDR3 has 13 residues. Germline CDR1 and CDR2: SGHRS and YFSETQ. The CDR3 loop is CASSLDASYEQYF. In nucleotides, the CDR3 is TGCGCCAGCAGCTTGGATGCCAGCTACGAGCAGTACTTC.

The V call is TRBV12-3 or TRBV12-4, the J call TRBJ1-5; D is uncertain. V dropped 6 bases and J dropped 6 bases, with 9 bases sitting between them. The length of the CDR3 is 12 residues. The CDR3 DNA reads TGTGCCAGCAGCCGGCTAACTCAGCCCCAGCATTTT. This translates into CASSRLTQPQHF.

This chain links TRBV12-3 or TRBV12-4 with TRBJ1-5, with D possibly TRBD1 on 5 matching bases. The germline V and J ends were trimmed by 3 bases and 8 bases, with 11 bases remaining between them. This CDR3 has 13 residues. The CDR3 DNA is TGTGCCAGCAGTTTGGCAGGGAGCGAGCCCCAGCATTTT. This encodes CASSLAGSEPQHF.

The chain recombines TRBV5-1 with TRBJ1-4; D is perhaps TRBD1 (6 bases). The CDR3 has 16 residues. V dropped 1 base and J dropped 7 bases, with 17 bases sitting between them. Germline V gene lookup returns CDR1 SGHRS and CDR2 YFSETQ. The CDR3, as DNA: TGCGCCAGCAGCTTGATAGGGGGGGACATCGGTGAAAAACTGTTTTTT. It yields the protein CASSLIGGDIGEKLFF.

This clone was seen only a few times. The V gene is TRBV12-3 or TRBV12-4, the J gene TRBJ1-1; a weak D match, TRBD1 (5 bases). V was trimmed by 4 bases and J by 5 bases, leaving 11 bases between them. This CDR3 region has 13 residues. Here the CDR3 reads CASSSGTATEAFF. The CDR3 bases are TGTGCCAGCAGTTCCGGGACCGCAACTGAAGCTTTCTTT.

The V and J genes are TRBV19 and TRBJ1-1; 9 bases match TRBD1. The germline V gene encodes CDR1 LNHDA and CDR2 SQIVND (reference sequence). The CDR3 is 15 residues long. V was clipped by 5 bases and J by 4 bases; unmatched bases: 8. CDR3 in DNA: TGTGCCAGTAGTGTCACCGGACAGGGGAGCACTGAAGCTTTCTTT. Its protein is CASSVTGQGSTEAFF.

The chain employs TRBV28 and TRBJ1-2, with TRBD1 matching 9 bases. The CDR3 length is 15 residues. V dropped 5 bases and J dropped 3; count of bases not matched to a gene: 7. Germline CDR1 MDHEN, CDR2 SYDVKM. DNA for the CDR3: TGTGCCAGCAGTCCCGCGGGACAGGGTGACTATGGCTACACCTTC. Protein product: CASSPAGQGDYGYTF.

V usage is TRBV19 and J usage is TRBJ2-2, with TRBD1 matching 7 bases. V shed 7 bases, J shed 5 bases, and the junction held 7 bases outside the gene matches. Per the germline V gene, CDR1 is LNHDA and CDR2 is SQIVND (reference sequence). The CDR3 sequence is 14 residues long. CDR3 nucleotide sequence: TGTGCCAGTAATGAACAGGGGCCGACCGGGGAGCTGTTTTTT. This codes for CASNEQGPTGELFF.

The DNA of the CDR3 is TGTGCCAGCACCCCAAAAGAGACCCAGTACTTC. Its protein product is CASTPKETQYF. The chain couples TRBV6-5 to TRBJ2-5; D not resolved. V was pared by 7 bases and J by 3 bases, with 6 bases between. Germline lookup yields CDR1 MNHEY and CDR2 SVGAGI. This CDR3 is built from 11 residues.

The V and J genes are TRBV7-2 and TRBJ2-1, with 9 bases lining up with TRBD2. V lost 5 bases and J lost 10; bases outside the gene matches: 9. Germline V gives CDR1 SGHTA, CDR2 FQGNSA. The CDR3 loop spans 14 amino acids. The CDR3 DNA reads as TGTGCCAGCAGCCCCCCGCTCGGACTAGCGGAGCAGTTCTTC. This encodes CASSPPLGLAEQFF.

The chain is built from TRBV27 and TRBJ2-7; a weak D match, TRBD2 (7 bases). The CDR3 loop spans 14 amino acids. The germline V gene encodes CDR1 MNHEY and CDR2 SMNVEV (reference sequence). V was shortened by 3 bases and J by 7 bases, with 16 bases between the two germline ends. The CDR3 DNA follows: TGTGCCAGCAGTTTCGGAGGGGGGGCGTTGGAGCAGTACTTC. It codes for CASSFGGGALEQYF.

The chain joins TRBV5-1 to TRBJ2-5; the match to TRBD2 covers 8 bases. V trimming: 0 bases; J trimming: 1 base; junction bases outside the gene matches: 2. This CDR3 has 15 residues. Germline V lookup: CDR1 SGHRS, CDR2 YFSETQ. CDR3 region: CASSLEAGAQETQYF. CDR3 DNA sequence: TGCGCCAGCAGCTTGGAAGCGGGGGCCCAAGAGACCCAGTACTTC. Full variable domain (rest looked up from reference TRBV5-1 and TRBJ2-5): KAGVTQTPRYLIKTRGQQVTLSCSPISGHRSVSWYQQTPGQGLQFLFEYFSETQRNKGNFPGRFSGRQFSNSRSEMNVSTLELGDSALYLCASSLEAGAQETQYFGPGTRLLVL.

The V and J genes are TRBV28 and TRBJ1-4; D may be TRBD1 (6 bases). Trimming shortened V by 7 bases and J by 6 bases, and 15 bases separated the two germline ends. Looked up from germline, CDR1 is MDHEN and CDR2 is SYDVKM. CDR3 length equals 14 residues. The CDR3 protein is CASTKGGGDEKLFF. The CDR3 DNA reads TGTGCCAGCACCAAAGGGGGTGGCGATGAAAAACTGTTTTTT.

This clone was seen just once. This chain uses TRBV28 with TRBJ1-4; 9 bases match TRBD1. The germline V gene has CDR1 MDHEN and CDR2 SYDVKM. After removal of 5 bases from V and 8 bases from J, the junction contained 9 bases not matched to a gene. The CDR3 has 15 residues. This CDR3 is CASSPETGGGEKLFF. DNA for the CDR3: TGTGCCAGCAGTCCCGAAACAGGGGGCGGCGAAAAACTGTTTTTT.

The gene calls are TRBV18 and TRBJ2-3; unclear D gene. CDR3 length: 15 amino acids. Trimming took off 0 bases at V and 9 bases at J, with 16 bases between the two ends. In germline, CDR1 is KGHSH, CDR2 LQKENI. The CDR3 loop reads CASSPPEGVVYTQYF. CDR3 in DNA: TGTGCCAGCTCACCACCAGAAGGTGTCGTATACACGCAGTATTTT.

The chain combines TRBV28 with TRBJ1-2, with D uncertain. This CDR3 contains 12 residues. The V gene's germline CDR1 is MDHEN and CDR2 SYDVKM. V lost 6 bases and J 5 bases, leaving 10 bases between the germline ends. CDR3 coding DNA: TGTGCCAGCAGCCAAGCAAGATATGGCTACACCTTC. Protein sequence: CASSQARYGYTF.

The V and J genes are TRBV28 and TRBJ2-1; TRBD1 matches 8 bases. Germline loops: CDR1 MDHEN, CDR2 SYDVKM. Trimming removed 3 bases from V and 6 bases from J; junction bases left unmatched: 4. The CDR3 spans 14 residues. The CDR3 DNA follows: TGTGCCAGCAGTTTTCAGGGGGCTCGCAATGAGCAGTTCTTC. Translating gives CASSFQGARNEQFF.

The chain is built from TRBV28 and TRBJ1-2; the D gene is possibly TRBD1 (6 bases). This CDR3 has 15 amino acids. Trimming cost V 8 bases and J 4 bases, with 20 bases left between them. Per germline, CDR1 MDHEN and CDR2 SYDVKM. CDR3 sequence reads: CASQGFDGGGYGYTF. The CDR3 coding sequence is TGTGCCAGCCAAGGTTTCGATGGGGGCGGCTATGGCTACACCTTC.